A few counts support the clone carrying this TCR beta chain. The target antigen is unknown. This specimen belongs to a study of liver allograft versus peripheral blood T cells. Overall study: Comparative analysis was performed on T cell receptor repertoires from transplanted livers and from recipients' peripheral blood. Study-level results: There were reportedly differences between T cell receptor repertoires inside liver allografts and those in peripheral blood.

TCRdb used MiXCR to reprocess the reads, holding one entry per CDR3 protein. There are several thousand distinct CDR3 sequences in the sample; approximately 15% occur only once, and around 3.1% lies in the top ten. The CDR3 is made up of 15 amino acids. V was cut by 3 bases and J by 1 base, with 10 bases left in between. The TCR was taken from a human patient who had a liver transplant. Some of the T cells might come from the graft donor. The J gene is TRBJ1-5, the V gene TRBV12-3 or TRBV12-4; D not certain. DNA for the CDR3: TGTGCCAGCAGTTTGGGAGGGTCGAGCAATCAGCCCCAGCATTTT. It encodes CASSLGGSSNQPQHF.